This TCR beta chain was sequenced during a study of shared clonotypes between healthy human individuals. Terminally differentiated effector memory CD45RA+ cells were excluded from the naive CD8 cells, which were CD45RO-negative and positively selected for CCR7. Looked up from germline, CDR1 is MNHNS and CDR2 is SASEGT. Trimming removed 3 bases from V and 4 bases from J, with 7 bases in between. The CDR3 spans 13 residues. Profiled with immunoSEQ multiplex PCR; TCRdb holds only in-frame clones, not every one. This sample has hundreds of thousands of clones, with roughly 98% found just once. The chain recombines TRBV6-1 with TRBJ1-3; D call uncertain. The clonotype originates from a man aged 25 to 40 in good health. The sequencing input was naive CD8+ T cells sorted from blood. CDR3 sequence reads: CASSDYVGNTIYF. The CDR3 DNA reads as TGTGCCAGCAGTGATTACGTGGGAAACACCATATATTTT.